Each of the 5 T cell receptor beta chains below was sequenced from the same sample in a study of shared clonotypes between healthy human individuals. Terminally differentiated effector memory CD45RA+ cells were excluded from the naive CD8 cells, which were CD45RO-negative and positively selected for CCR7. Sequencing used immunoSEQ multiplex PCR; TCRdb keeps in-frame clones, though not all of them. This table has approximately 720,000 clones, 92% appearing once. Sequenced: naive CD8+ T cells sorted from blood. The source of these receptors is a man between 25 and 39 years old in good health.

The CDR3 DNA follows: TGTGCCAGCAGCTTCAGGGGGCCCCAACGCGAGCAGTACTTC. It translates to CASSFRGPQREQYF. The chain employs TRBV5-4 and TRBJ2-7; 8 bases are a match to TRBD1. CDR1 and CDR2 (germline): SGHNT, YYREEE (reference sequence). The CDR3 totals 14 residues. The junction had 7 bases not matched to a gene; V was cut back by 2 bases and J by 6 bases.

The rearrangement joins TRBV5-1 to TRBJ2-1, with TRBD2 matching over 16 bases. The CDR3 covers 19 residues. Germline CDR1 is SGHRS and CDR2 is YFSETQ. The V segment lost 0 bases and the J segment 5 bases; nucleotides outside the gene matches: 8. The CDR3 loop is CASSLAGTSGRAAHNEQFF. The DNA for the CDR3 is TGCGCCAGCAGCTTGGCCGGGACTAGCGGGAGGGCCGCCCACAATGAGCAGTTCTTC.

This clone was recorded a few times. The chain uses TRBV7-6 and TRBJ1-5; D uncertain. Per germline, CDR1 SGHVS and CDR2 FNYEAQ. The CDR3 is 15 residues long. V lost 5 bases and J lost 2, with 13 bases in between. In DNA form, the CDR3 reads TGTGCCAGCAGCCTGAGCGTATTTGGCAATCAGCCCCAGCATTTT. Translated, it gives CASSLSVFGNQPQHF.

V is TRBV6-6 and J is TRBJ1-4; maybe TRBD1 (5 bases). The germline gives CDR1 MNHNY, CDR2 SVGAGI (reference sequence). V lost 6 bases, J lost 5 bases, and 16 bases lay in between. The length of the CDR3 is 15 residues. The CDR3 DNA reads TGTGCCAGCAGACTAAGGGGTTCAGGGAATGAAAAACTGTTTTTT. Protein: CASRLRGSGNEKLFF.

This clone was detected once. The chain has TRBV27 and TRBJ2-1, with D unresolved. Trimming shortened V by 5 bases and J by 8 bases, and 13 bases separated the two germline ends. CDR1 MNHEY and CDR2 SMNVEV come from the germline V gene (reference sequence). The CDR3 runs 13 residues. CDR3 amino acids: CASSLADGYEQFF. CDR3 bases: TGTGCCAGCAGTCTCGCCGACGGTTATGAGCAGTTCTTC.